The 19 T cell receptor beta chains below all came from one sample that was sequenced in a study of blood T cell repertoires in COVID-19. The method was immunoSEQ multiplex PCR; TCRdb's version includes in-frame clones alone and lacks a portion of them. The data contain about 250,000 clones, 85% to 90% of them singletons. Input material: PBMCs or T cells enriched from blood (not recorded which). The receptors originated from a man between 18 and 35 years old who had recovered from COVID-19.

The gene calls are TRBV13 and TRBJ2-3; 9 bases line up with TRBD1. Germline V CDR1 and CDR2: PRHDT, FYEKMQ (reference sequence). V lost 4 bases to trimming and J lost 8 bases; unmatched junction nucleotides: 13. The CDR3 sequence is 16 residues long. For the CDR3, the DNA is TGTGCCAGCAGCTCCACAGGGGGCGCTGGGTGGTCTACGCAGTATTTT. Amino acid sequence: CASSSTGGAGWSTQYF. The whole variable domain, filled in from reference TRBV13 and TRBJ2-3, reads AAGVIQSPRHLIKEKRETATLKCYPIPRHDTVYWYQQGPGQDPQFLISFYEKMQSDKGSIPDRFSAQQFSDYHSELNMSSLELGDSALYFCASSSTGGAGWSTQYFGPGTRLTVL.

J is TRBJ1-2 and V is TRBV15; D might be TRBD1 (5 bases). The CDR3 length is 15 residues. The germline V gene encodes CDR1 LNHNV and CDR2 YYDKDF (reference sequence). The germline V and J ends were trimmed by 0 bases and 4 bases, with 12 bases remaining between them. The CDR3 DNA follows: TGTGCCACCAGCAGAGATGTGGGACTCTCCTATGGCTACACCTTC. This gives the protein CATSRDVGLSYGYTF.

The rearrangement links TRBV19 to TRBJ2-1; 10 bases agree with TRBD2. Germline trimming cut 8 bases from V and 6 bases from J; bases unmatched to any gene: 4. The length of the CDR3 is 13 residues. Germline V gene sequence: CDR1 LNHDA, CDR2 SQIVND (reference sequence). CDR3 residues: CASAGTSVNEQFF. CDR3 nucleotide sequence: TGTGCCAGTGCCGGGACTAGCGTCAATGAGCAGTTCTTC.

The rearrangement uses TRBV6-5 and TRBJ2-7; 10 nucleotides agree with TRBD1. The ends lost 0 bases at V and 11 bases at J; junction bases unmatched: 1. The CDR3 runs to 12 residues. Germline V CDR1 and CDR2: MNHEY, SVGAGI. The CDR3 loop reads CASSYSGQGKYF. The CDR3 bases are TGTGCCAGCAGTTACTCGGGACAGGGGAAGTACTTC.

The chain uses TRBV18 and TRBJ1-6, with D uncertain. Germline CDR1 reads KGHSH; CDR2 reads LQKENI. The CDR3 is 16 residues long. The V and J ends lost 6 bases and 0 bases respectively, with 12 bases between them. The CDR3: CASSLDSSSYNSPLHF. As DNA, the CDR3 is TGTGCCAGCTCCCTGGACTCGAGCTCCTATAATTCACCCCTCCACTTT.

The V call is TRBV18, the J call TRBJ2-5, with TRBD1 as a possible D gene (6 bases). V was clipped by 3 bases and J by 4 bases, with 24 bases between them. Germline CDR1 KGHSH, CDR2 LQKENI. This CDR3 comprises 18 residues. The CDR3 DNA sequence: TGTGCCAGCTCACCCCCTTCGGGACATACTTCATGGCGAGAGACCCAGTACTTC. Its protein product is CASSPPSGHTSWRETQYF.

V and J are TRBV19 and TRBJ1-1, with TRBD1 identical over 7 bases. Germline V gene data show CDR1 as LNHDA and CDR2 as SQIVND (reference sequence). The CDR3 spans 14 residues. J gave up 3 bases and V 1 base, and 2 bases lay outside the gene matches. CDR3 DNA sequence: TGTGCCAGTAGTATAGGTGGGACAGACACTGAAGCTTTCTTT. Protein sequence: CASSIGGTDTEAFF.

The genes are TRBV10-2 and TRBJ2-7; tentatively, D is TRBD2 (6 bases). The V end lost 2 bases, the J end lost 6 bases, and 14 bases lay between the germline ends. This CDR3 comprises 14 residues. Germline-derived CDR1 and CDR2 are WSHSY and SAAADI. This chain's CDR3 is CASSEIRGLGEQYF. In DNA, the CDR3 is TGCGCCAGCAGTGAGATTCGGGGGTTGGGCGAGCAGTACTTC.

CDR3 sequence reads: CASSQGVTRQETQYF. The CDR3 DNA reads as TGTGCCAGCAGCCAAGGAGTCACCCGTCAAGAGACCCAGTACTTC. The rearrangement links TRBV14 to TRBJ2-5; unclear D gene. The CDR3 covers 15 residues. V lost 1 base and J lost 2, with 11 bases in between. Germline CDR1 and CDR2: SGHDN and FVKESK. Variable domain in full (rest from reference TRBV14 and TRBJ2-5): EAGVTQFPSHSVIEKGQTVTLRCDPISGHDNLYWYRRVMGKEIKFLLHFVKESKQDESGMPNNRFLAERTGGTYSTLKVQPAELEDSGVYFCASSQGVTRQETQYFGPGTRLLVL.

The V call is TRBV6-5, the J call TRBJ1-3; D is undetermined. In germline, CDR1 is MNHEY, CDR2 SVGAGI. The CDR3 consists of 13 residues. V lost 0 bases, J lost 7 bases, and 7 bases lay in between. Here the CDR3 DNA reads TGTGCCAGCAGTTACTCTACTAGGAACACCATATATTTT. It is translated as CASSYSTRNTIYF.

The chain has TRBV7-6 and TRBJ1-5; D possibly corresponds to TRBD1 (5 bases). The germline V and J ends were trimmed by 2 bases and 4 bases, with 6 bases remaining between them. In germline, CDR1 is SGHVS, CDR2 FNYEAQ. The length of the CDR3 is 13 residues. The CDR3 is CASSLTGNQPQHF. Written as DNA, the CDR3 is TGTGCCAGCAGCTTAACAGGAAATCAGCCCCAGCATTTT.

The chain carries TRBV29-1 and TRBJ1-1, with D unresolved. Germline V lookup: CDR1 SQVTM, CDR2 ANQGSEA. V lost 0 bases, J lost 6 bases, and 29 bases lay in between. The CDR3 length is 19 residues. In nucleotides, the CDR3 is TGCAGCGTTGAAGATATAATCGAAGTAAGGGTAAGCGGTTGGTCTGAAGCTTTCTTT. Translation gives CSVEDIIEVRVSGWSEAFF. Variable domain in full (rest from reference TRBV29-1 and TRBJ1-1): SAVISQKPSRDICQRGTSLTIQCQVDSQVTMMFWYRQQPGQSLTLIATANQGSEATYESGFVIDKFPISRPNLTFSTLTVSNMSPEDSSIYLCSVEDIIEVRVSGWSEAFFGQGTRLTVV.

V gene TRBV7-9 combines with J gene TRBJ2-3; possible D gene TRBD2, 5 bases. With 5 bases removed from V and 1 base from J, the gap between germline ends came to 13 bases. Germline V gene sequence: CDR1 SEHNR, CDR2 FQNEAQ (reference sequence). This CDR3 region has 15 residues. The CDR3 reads CASSRRDGGTDTQYF. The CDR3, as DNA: TGTGCCAGCAGCCGACGGGATGGGGGCACAGATACGCAGTATTTT.

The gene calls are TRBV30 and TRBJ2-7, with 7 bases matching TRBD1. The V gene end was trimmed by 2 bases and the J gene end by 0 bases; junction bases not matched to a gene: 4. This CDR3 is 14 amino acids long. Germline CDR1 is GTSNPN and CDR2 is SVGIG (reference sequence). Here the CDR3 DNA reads TGTGCCTGGAGTCGGGACAGTATCTCCTACGAGCAGTACTTC. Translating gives CAWSRDSISYEQYF.

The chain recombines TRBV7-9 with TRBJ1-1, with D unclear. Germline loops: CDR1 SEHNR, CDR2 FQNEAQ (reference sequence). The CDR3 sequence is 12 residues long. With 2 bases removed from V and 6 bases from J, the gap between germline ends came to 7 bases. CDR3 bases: TGTGCCAGCAGCTTATCCCCTTCTGAAGCTTTCTTT. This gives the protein CASSLSPSEAFF. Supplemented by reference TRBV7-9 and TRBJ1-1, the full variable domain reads DTGVSQNPRHKITKRGQNVTFRCDPISEHNRLYWYRQTLGQGPEFLTYFQNEAQLEKSRLLSDRFSAERPKGSFSTLEIQRTEQGDSAMYLCASSLSPSEAFFGQGTRLTVV.

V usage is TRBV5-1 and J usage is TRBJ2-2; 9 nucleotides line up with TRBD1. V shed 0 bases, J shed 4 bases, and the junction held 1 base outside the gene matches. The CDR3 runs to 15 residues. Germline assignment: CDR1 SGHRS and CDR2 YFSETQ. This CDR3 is CASSLGQGGTGELFF. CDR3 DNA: TGCGCCAGCAGCTTGGGACAGGGGGGCACCGGGGAGCTGTTTTTT.

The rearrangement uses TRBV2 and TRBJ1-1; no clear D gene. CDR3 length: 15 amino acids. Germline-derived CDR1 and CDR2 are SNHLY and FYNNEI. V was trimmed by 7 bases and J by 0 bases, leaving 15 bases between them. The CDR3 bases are TGTGCCAGCACCTCGACAACAGTAATGAACACTGAAGCTTTCTTT. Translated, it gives CASTSTTVMNTEAFF.

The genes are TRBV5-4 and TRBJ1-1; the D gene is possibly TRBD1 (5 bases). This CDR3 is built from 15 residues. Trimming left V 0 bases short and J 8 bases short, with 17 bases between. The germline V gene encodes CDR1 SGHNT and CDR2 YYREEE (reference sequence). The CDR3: CASSLARGSVMEAFF. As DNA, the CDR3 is TGTGCCAGCAGCTTGGCTCGGGGGTCGGTTATGGAAGCTTTCTTT. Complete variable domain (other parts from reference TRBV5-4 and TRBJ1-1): ETGVTQSPTHLIKTRGQQVTLRCSSQSGHNTVSWYQQALGQGPQFIFQYYREEENGRGNFPPRFSGLQFPNYSSELNVNALELDDSALYLCASSLARGSVMEAFFGQGTRLTVV.

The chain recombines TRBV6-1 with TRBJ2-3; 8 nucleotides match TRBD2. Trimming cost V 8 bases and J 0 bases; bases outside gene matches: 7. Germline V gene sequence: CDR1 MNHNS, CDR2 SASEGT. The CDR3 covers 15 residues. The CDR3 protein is CASSGRGGSTDTQYF. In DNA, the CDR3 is TGTGCCAGCTCCGGACGGGGGGGCAGCACAGATACGCAGTATTTT.